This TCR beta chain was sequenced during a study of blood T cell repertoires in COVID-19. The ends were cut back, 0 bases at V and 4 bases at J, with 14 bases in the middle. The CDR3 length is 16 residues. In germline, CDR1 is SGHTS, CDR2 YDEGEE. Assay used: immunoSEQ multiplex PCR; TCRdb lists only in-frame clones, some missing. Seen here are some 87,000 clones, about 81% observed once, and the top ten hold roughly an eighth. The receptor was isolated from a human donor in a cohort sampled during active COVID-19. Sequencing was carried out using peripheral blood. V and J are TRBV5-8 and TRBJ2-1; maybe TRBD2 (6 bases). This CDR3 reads CASSLGRGPNYNEQFF. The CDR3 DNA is TGTGCCAGCAGCTTGGGGAGGGGCCCCAATTACAATGAGCAGTTCTTC. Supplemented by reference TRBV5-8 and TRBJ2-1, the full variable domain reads EAGVTQSPTHLIKTRGQQATLRCSPISGHTSVYWYQQALGLGLQFLLWYDEGEERNRGNFPPRFSGRQFPNYSSELNVNALELEDSALYLCASSLGRGPNYNEQFFGPGTRLTVL.